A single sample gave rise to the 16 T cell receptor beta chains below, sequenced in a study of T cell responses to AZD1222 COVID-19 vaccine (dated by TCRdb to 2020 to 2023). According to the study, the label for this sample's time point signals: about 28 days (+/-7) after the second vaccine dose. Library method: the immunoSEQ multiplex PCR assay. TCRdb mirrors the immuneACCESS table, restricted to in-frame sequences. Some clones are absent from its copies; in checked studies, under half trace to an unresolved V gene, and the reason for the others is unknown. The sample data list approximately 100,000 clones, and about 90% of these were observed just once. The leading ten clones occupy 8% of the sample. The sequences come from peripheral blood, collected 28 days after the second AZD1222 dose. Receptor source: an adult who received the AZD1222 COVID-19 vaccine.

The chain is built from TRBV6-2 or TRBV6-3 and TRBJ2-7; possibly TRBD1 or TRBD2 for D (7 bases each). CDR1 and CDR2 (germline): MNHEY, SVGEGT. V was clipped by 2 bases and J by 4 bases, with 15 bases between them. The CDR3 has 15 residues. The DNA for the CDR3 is TGTGCCAGCAGTTACGGGACAGCCGGGAGGTACGAGCAGTACTTC. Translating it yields CASSYGTAGRYEQYF.

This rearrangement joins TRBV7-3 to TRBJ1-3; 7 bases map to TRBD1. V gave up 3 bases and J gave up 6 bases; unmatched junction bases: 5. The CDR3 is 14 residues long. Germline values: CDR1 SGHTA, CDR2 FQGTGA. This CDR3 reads CASSLGTEENTIYF. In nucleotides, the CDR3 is TGTGCCAGCAGCTTGGGGACAGAGGAAAACACCATATATTTT.

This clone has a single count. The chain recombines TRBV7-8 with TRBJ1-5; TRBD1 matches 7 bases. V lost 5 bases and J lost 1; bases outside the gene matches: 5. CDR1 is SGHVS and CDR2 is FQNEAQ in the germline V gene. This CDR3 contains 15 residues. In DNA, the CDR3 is TGTGCCAGCAGCGTACAGGGGCCCAGCAATCAGCCCCAGCATTTT. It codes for CASSVQGPSNQPQHF.

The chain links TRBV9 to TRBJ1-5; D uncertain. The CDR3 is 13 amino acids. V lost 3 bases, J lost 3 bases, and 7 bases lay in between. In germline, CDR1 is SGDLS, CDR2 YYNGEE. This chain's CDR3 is CASSASNNQPQHF. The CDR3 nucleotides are TGTGCCAGCAGCGCTTCCAACAATCAGCCCCAGCATTTT.

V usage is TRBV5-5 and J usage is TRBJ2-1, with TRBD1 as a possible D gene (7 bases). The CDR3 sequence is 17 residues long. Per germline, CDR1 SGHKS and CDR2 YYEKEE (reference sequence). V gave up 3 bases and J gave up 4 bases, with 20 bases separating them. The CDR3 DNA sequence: TGTGCCAGCAGCTCAACCTTGGAGGGGGCAGGTTACAATGAGCAGTTCTTC. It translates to CASSSTLEGAGYNEQFF.

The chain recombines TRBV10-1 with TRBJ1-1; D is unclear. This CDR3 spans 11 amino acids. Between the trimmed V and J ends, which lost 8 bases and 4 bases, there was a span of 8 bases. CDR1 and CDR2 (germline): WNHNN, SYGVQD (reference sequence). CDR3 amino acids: CASAVFTEAFF. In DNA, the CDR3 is TGCGCCAGCGCGGTTTTCACTGAAGCTTTCTTT.

CDR3 sequence: CAPPVRADRGPNSPLHF. The CDR3, as DNA: TGTGCCCCCCCGGTCCGGGCTGACAGGGGTCCCAATTCACCCCTCCACTTT. This chain joins TRBV7-7 and TRBJ1-6; 8 positions match TRBD1. The CDR3 sequence is 17 residues long. V was clipped by 11 bases and J by 7 bases; unmatched bases: 19. Germline assignment: CDR1 SSHAT and CDR2 FNYEAQ (reference sequence).

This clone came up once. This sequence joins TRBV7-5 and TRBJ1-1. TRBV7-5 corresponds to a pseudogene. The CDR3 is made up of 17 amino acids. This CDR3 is CARSSSSFEMRNTEAFF. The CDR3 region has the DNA TGTGCCAGAAGCTCCTCCTCGTTCGAGATGAGGAACACTGAAGCTTTCTTT.

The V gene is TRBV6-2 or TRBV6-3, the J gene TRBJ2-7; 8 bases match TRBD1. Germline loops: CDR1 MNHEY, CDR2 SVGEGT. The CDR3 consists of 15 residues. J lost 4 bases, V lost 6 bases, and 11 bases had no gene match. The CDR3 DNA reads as TGTGCCAGCAGCCCTCCCCGGACAGGGAGGTACGAGCAGTACTTC. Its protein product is CASSPPRTGRYEQYF.

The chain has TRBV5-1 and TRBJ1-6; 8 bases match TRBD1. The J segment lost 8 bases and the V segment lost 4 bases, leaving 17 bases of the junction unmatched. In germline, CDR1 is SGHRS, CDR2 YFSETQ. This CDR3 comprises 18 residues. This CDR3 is CASSPNVGQVFGDSPLHF. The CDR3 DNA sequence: TGCGCCAGCAGCCCGAATGTGGGACAGGTGTTCGGGGATTCACCCCTCCACTTT.

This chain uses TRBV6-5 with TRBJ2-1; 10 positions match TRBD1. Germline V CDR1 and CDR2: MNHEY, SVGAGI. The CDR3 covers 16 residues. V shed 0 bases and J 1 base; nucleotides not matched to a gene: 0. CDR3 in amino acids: CASSYSGQGSYNEQFF. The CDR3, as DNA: TGTGCCAGCAGTTACTCGGGACAGGGGTCCTACAATGAGCAGTTCTTC.

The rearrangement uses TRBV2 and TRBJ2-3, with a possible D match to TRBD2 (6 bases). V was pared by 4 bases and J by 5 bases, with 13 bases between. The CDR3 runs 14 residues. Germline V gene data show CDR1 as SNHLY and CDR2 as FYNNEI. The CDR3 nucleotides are TGTGCCAGCAGTGTTGGGGGGATGGGAGATACGCAGTATTTT. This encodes CASSVGGMGDTQYF.

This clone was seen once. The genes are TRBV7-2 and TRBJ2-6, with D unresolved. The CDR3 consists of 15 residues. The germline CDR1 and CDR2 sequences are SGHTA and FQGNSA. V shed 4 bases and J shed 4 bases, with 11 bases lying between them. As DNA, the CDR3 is TGTGCCAGCAGCTCCTTCGCTCTAGGGGCCAACGTCCTGACTTTC. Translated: CASSSFALGANVLTF.

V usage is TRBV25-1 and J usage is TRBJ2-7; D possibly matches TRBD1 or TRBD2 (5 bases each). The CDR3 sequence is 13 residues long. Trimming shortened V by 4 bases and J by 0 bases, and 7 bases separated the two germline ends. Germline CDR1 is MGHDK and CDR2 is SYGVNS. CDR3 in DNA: TGTGCCAGCAGTGGAGGGGTCTCCTACGAGCAGTACTTC. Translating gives CASSGGVSYEQYF.

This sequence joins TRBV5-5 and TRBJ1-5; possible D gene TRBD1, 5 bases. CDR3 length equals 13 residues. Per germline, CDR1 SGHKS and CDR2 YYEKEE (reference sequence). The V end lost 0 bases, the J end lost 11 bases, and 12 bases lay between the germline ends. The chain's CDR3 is CASSLGGRRTQHF. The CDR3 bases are TGTGCCAGCAGCTTGGGGGGCCGTCGGACCCAGCATTTT.

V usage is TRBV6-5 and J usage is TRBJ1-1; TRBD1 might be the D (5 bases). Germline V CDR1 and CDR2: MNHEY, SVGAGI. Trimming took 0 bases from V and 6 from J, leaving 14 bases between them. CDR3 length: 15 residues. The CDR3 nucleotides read TGTGCCAGCAGTTACTCTATGGGTGGGACGTCTGAAGCTTTCTTT. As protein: CASSYSMGGTSEAFF.